This T cell receptor beta chain appears in the sequencing data of a study of neurological immune-mediated disorders (dated by TCRdb to the late 2010s). Background for the entire study: Peripheral blood TCR-beta repertoires from patients with HTLV-I-associated myelopathy (HAM/TSP), patients with multiple sclerosis, and healthy controls were compared in the study using UMI-based sequencing. The approximately 96 TCR-beta libraries covered PBMC samples along with longitudinal samples, technical triplicates, and paired sorted CD4+ and CD8+ T-cell subsets. The cohort comprised 68 subjects: roughly 15 HAM/TSP patients, 34 multiple sclerosis patients and 20 or so healthy controls. Study-level results and caveats: No identical CDR3 amino acid sequences were shared among expanded clones across subjects, suggesting private TCR-beta repertoires in all groups. TCR clonal expansion was highest in HAM/TSP patients and lowest in MS patients, with MS patients falling below even healthy controls.

Healthy controls were blood bank volunteers in Maryland, USA. Unsorted PBMC libraries were generated from 2 million PBMCs stored in RNAlater at -80 °C until RNA extraction. Peripheral blood underwent Ficoll-Hypaque density gradient centrifugation to isolate PBMCs, which were then cryopreserved in liquid nitrogen. V is trimmed back by 1 base and J by 4 bases, and the junction contains 13 bases that no gene match accounts for. Looking up the germline V gene (reference sequence) yields CDR1 SGHKS and CDR2 YYEKEE. The CDR3 contains 17 residues, cysteine and phenylalanine counted. The read is trimmed to its CDR3 DNA, 51 bases read in frame from base 1. cDNA was synthesized by template-switch 5'RACE using a primer with a 10-nucleotide random unique molecular identifier that tagged each TCR transcript. Each sequencing run produced over 160 million TCR-beta sequences covering 15-18 subjects. The RNeasy kit was used for extraction of total RNA. TCR-beta VDJ regions were amplified with primers for the TCR constant region and the 5'RACE anchor, using the KAPA Real-time Library Amplification kit. Sample indexes and Illumina adaptors were added in a first PCR, after which library yield was increased in a second PCR. After Ampure bead purification, the roughly 650 bp TCR product was size-selected on a 2% E-gel SizeSelection system. Before pooling, libraries had their quality checked on a Bioanalyzer, their concentration measured with Qubit, and their quantity determined with the Kapa Library Quantification kit. An Illumina HiSeq 2500 was used to sequence the libraries paired-end at 2 x 150 bp. To increase sequence diversity, roughly 24-32% phiX was spiked into each library pool. From the authors' description of their analysis: Quality-filtered reads were processed with the UMI-based MiGEC pipeline, which removed over 80% of raw TCR sequences during error correction. IMGT germline references were used for aligning VDJ genes, and each clonotype was defined as a unique CDR3 amino acid sequence together with its V-J genes. VDJtools evaluated clonal expansion, Shannon diversity and CDR3 relatedness (CalcPairwiseDistances, ClusterSamples); CLCbio workbench built phylogenetic trees. Expanded clones were defined as having at least 8 unique UMIs, based on coefficient-of-variation modelling across technical triplicates. The raw public reads went through TCRdb reprocessing: fastp at Q25, MiXCR clone calling, in-frame beta chains kept. For every CDR3 protein sequence, its rows merge into one entry that carries the most common genes and DNA. Clone size and V and J calls follow TCRdb, not the original study. The sample yields about 76,000 distinct CDR3 sequences; 15% to 20% were counted once. The ten biggest clones cover about 16% of the sample.

This clonotype came up once. Its antigen has not been determined. Per-nucleotide qualities are absent, and no much larger clonotype sits a single base away. A single read counts as weak evidence. The sequenced material came from PBMCs. The chain is made from TRBV5-5 and TRBJ2-7; TRBD2 lines up with 8 middle nucleotides. The TCR sequence derives from a woman aged 40 to 50 in good health. CDR3 reads: CASSLSGGSGSKYEQYF. The DNA reads TGTGCCAGCAGCTTGAGTGGAGGAAGCGGGAGCAAGTACGAGCAGTACTTC. With the portions outside the CDR3 filled from the reference TRBV5-5 and TRBJ2-7 genes, the complete variable region becomes DAGVTQSPTHLIKTRGQQVTLRCSPISGHKSVSWYQQVLGQGPQFIFQYYEKEERGRGNFPDRFSARQFPNYSSELNVNALLLGDSALYLCASSLSGGSGSKYEQYFGPGTRLTVT.